This TCR beta chain was observed in a study of blood T cell repertoires in COVID-19 (dated by TCRdb to the early 2020s). About the study as a whole: Collaborator samples came from the United States, Italy and Spain and covered acute and convalescent phases of COVID-19. The prospective study material was composed of cDNA or gDNA derived from T cells, B-cell-depleted T cells, or PBMCs. The dataset comprised deeply sampled blood TCRbeta repertoires from subjects exposed to, actively infected with, or recovered from COVID-19. The repertoires were released in a freely available public database meant as a resource for research on the immune response to SARS-CoV-2. Samples came from the ongoing ImmuneRACE study (first 160 participants) plus 1,254 subjects from 6 global collaborators. A de-identified subject ID, COVID-19 status, age in years and sex were almost always included in the sample metadata. Where available, HLA class I and class II types were obtained from metadata supplied by the sample provider rather than from assay-based typing. Findings and caveats that apply to the study as a whole: The amount of clinical and demographic metadata varied by source and participant and was provided uncurated.

Note on this clone: Its binding antigen is unknown. No base quality values were provided; no much bigger clone lies one nucleotide off.

CDR3 length: 14 amino acids, cysteine to phenylalanine. The only DNA kept is the CDR3, 42 bases in frame from the first base. The junction carries 15 bases between V and J, which are trimmed by 3 bases and 9 bases respectively. For CDR1 and CDR2, the germline V gene (reference sequence) lists LNHDA and SQIVND. The collaborating institutions used their own protocols to collect whole blood in K2EDTA tubes. For TCRbeta analysis, collaborators shipped samples as frozen whole blood, isolated PBMCs, or DNA extracted from either of those sample types. TCRbeta CDR3 regions were amplified from genomic DNA by means of the immunoSEQ Assay, a bias-controlled multiplex PCR. The source study handled its data this way. The number of nucleated cells in each sample was estimated by amplification of reference gene primers within the assay. To quantify the absolute abundance of each unique TCRbeta CDR3 rearrangement, sequence reads were collapsed and filtered. For each sample, productive Simpson clonality was calculated as the square root of Simpson's diversity index over productive rearrangements. This is the immuneACCESS table as TCRdb keeps it, with only in-frame sequences that have V and J called. A part of the clones is gone; compared with another copy, unresolved V genes explain less than half, and the rest is unexplained. The DNA was the basis for D and trimming; V, J and clone size are from that table. This sample comprises around 140,000 clones, over 65% of them detected only once. The biggest ten clones account for 3.5% to 5% of the sample.

This TCR was sampled from an elderly woman with active or convalescent COVID-19. The V and J genes are TRBV19 and TRBJ2-1; TRBD1 is a possible D gene, resting on 5 matching bases. The specimen was peripheral blood. The CDR3 amino acid sequence is: CASSIAGRRREQFF. The nucleotides read TGTGCCAGTAGTATCGCAGGGCGGCGGCGTGAGCAGTTCTTC.